This T cell receptor (beta chain) comes out of a study of blood T cell repertoires in COVID-19. Study-level background: Both acute and convalescent COVID-19 samples were obtained from the United States, Italy and Spain.

Per the original data handling: For nucleated cells, counts were estimated from reference gene primer amplification. This table comes from immunoSEQ multiplex PCR, and its TCRdb copy is limited to in-frame clones, with some not included. That table gives V, J and clone size, and the DNA gave D and trimming. Found here are about 140,000 clones, roughly 85% of them singletons; the top ten hold 2.5% to 3%. In this sample, this clone turned up a few times. Cohorts were assigned according to the clinical history that participants reported. The TCR originated in a woman between 45 and 60 years old who had recovered from COVID-19. The sequencing sample was made of PBMCs or T cells enriched from blood (not recorded which).

The CDR3 is CASSPPLAGELFF. Here the CDR3 DNA reads TGTGCCAGCAGCCCCCCCCTCGCCGGGGAGCTGTTTTTT. The V gene is TRBV7-2, the J gene TRBJ2-2; D is ambiguous. Germline-derived CDR1 and CDR2 are SGHTA and FQGNSA. The CDR3 consists of 13 residues. Trimming cost V 5 bases and J 6 bases, with 10 bases left between them. Together with reference TRBV7-2 and TRBJ2-2, the CDR3 gives the full variable domain: GAGVSQSPSNKVTEKGKDVELRCDPISGHTALYWYRQSLGQGLEFLIYFQGNSAPDKSGLPSDRFSAERTGGSVSTLTIQRTQQEDSAVYLCASSPPLAGELFFGEGSRLTVL.